This TCR delta chain appears in the sequencing data of a study of gamma-delta T cells after stem cell transplantation. TCRdb re-identified clones in the RT-PCR reads via CATT. This table holds 2,500 to 3,500 delta-chain clones, 5% found once. Germline loops: CDR1 GEAIGNYY, CDR2 EKD. V was cut by 1 base and J by 0 bases, with 11 bases left in between. CDR3 length equals 15 residues. This clone is hyperexpanded within its sample. The same CDR3 can be traced to other DNA sequences in this sample. The TCR comes from a human donor. It is not recorded whose cells these are; they may come from a transplant donor. The sample comprised gamma-delta T cells. The V call is TRDV2, the J call TRDJ1; D possibly corresponds to TRDD3 (5 bases). The DNA of the CDR3 is TGTGCCTGTGACACGGTCGGGGAGAACACCGATAAACTCATCTTT. It specifies CACDTVGENTDKLIF.